This T cell receptor beta chain was sequenced in a study of tumor-infiltrating lymphocytes in oesophageal squamous cell carcinoma. TCRdb itself ran the PCR reads through MiXCR, one entry per CDR3 protein. Among about 17,000 distinct CDR3 sequences listed, about 39% were seen once. Looked up from germline, CDR1 is SGHTA and CDR2 is FQGNSA. This CDR3 has 15 residues. The ends lost 5 bases at V and 2 bases at J; junction bases unmatched: 6. This clonotype is labeled medium-sized (0.01 to 0.1%). The chain combines TRBV7-2 with TRBJ2-7; TRBD1 matches at 10 bases. Sequencing was performed on normal esophageal tissue next to the tumor. The TCR comes from a female donor with esophageal squamous cell carcinoma. In DNA form, the CDR3 reads TGTGCCAGCAGCGTATGGACAGGGGGAACCTACGAGCAGTACTTC. Translation: CASSVWTGGTYEQYF.